This paragraph reports one TCR beta chain. The sample is drawn from a study of Ad26.COV2.S vaccination and SARS-CoV-2 variants. Across the whole study: Donor allocation was to the COV1001 Ad26.COV2.S trial arm. By the intramuscular route, Ad26.COV2.S was given once, or twice 56 days apart.

Sequencing was performed with immunoSEQ multiplex PCR; in TCRdb, only in-frame clones are kept and a portion is missing. The table lists hundreds of thousands of clones, 80% to 95% of them singletons, with 10% to 15% in the top ten. Germline V lookup: CDR1 SGHTA, CDR2 FQGNSA. V shed 5 bases and J 5 bases; nucleotides not matched to a gene: 11. This CDR3 spans 17 amino acids. As to treatment: over 15 received Ad26.COV2.S at low or high dose, single or two shots; five or six received placebo; per-sample allocation not given. Collection of samples fell on day 63 after the first vaccine or placebo injection.

Sequencing was performed on peripheral blood, taken in a trial of Ad26.COV2.S vaccine versus placebo. This chain joins TRBV7-2 and TRBJ2-1, with TRBD2 identical over 11 bases. This receptor was obtained from a person between 18 and 65 years old who received the Ad26.COV2.S COVID-19 vaccine or a placebo. The CDR3 DNA reads TGTGCCAGCAGCCCCTCCGGCCTAGCGGGAGGTCACAATGAGCAGTTCTTC. Amino acids: CASSPSGLAGGHNEQFF.